This entry lists 10 T cell receptor beta chains sequenced from one sample in a study of T cells in Graves' hyperthyroidism and ophthalmopathy. The investigators amplified TCR beta CDR3 regions from RNA transcripts. HTBI primers were the set used in a first-round RT-PCR of the TCR CDR3. Via MiXCR, TCRdb re-called the multiplex PCR reads, giving one row per CDR3 protein. In the table there are 450,000 to 700,000 distinct CDR3 sequences, 35% to 55% of which are singletons. The sequencing sample was made of peripheral blood or thyroid tissue (not recorded which). The source of these receptors is an adult woman with Graves' disease, either hyperthyroidism or ophthalmopathy (not recorded which).

Comment on this clonotype: One base away lies a much larger clone, so this may be a sequencing read error. The chain links TRBV19 to TRBJ2-5; D might be TRBD2 (6 bases). The CDR3 sequence is 17 residues long. Per germline, CDR1 LNHDA and CDR2 SQIVND (reference sequence). CDR3 coding DNA: TGTGCCGGTAGTATTATGGGGCCGGGGGAAACGCAAGAGACCCAGTACTTC. Protein product: CAGSIMGPGETQETQYF. The entire variable domain, with the rest obtained from reference TRBV19 and TRBJ2-5, is as follows: DGGITQSPKYLFRKEGQNVTLSCEQNLNHDAMYWYRQDPGQGLRLIYYSQIVNDFQKGDIAEGYSVSREKKESFPLTVTSAQKNPTAFYLCAGSIMGPGETQETQYFGPGTRLLVL.

This chain uses TRBV6-5 with TRBJ2-7; a weak D match, TRBD1 (5 bases). CDR1 MNHEY and CDR2 SVGAGI come from the germline V gene. V lost 7 bases and J 5 bases, leaving 15 bases between the germline ends. The CDR3 extends over 13 amino acids. The CDR3 coding sequence is TGTGCCAGCAAGTTAGGTTGGGGCGACGAGCAGTACTTC. Its protein is CASKLGWGDEQYF.

The chain joins TRBV28 to TRBJ1-2, with D maybe TRBD1 (5 bases). The germline V gene encodes CDR1 MDHEN and CDR2 SYDVKM. This CDR3 contains 12 residues. Trimming removed 11 bases from V and 4 bases from J, with 14 bases in between. The CDR3 sequence: CASSGGLYGYTF. The CDR3 DNA is TGTGCCTCAAGCGGGGGTCTCTATGGCTACACCTTC.

The chain employs TRBV7-9 and TRBJ1-2; the D is unclear. The CDR3 is made up of 14 amino acids. V was cut by 3 bases and J by 6 bases, with 14 bases left in between. Germline V gene data show CDR1 as SEHNR and CDR2 as FQNEAQ (reference sequence). The CDR3 spells CASSFRGGLHGYTF. The DNA of the CDR3 is TGTGCCAGCAGCTTTCGGGGAGGCTTACATGGCTACACCTTC.

This clonotype was detected many times. This rearrangement joins TRBV5-1 to TRBJ2-7; 9 bases map to TRBD2. The ends lost 0 bases at V and 3 bases at J; junction bases unmatched: 7. This CDR3 comprises 16 residues. Germline CDR1 reads SGHRS; CDR2 reads YFSETQ. CDR3 bases: TGCGCCAGCAGCTTGGATGGTAGCGGGAGTGTCTACGAGCAGTACTTC. This gives the protein CASSLDGSGSVYEQYF.

This chain joins TRBV7-9 and TRBJ1-5, with 9 bases that match TRBD1. Germline CDR1 SEHNR, CDR2 FQNEAQ (reference sequence). This CDR3 comprises 14 residues. V lost 5 bases, J lost 9 bases, and 8 bases stayed unmatched. CDR3 loop: CASSPGTGKGPQHF. The CDR3 DNA reads as TGTGCCAGCAGCCCCGGGACAGGGAAGGGGCCCCAGCATTTT.

This clonotype was seen at least ten times. V and J are TRBV5-1 and TRBJ2-5, with D unclear. Germline assignment: CDR1 SGHRS and CDR2 YFSETQ. Trimming removed 3 bases at V and 4 bases at J, with 16 bases between. This CDR3 has 15 amino acids. The CDR3, as DNA: TGCGCCAGCAGCTCGGAGTCCCTAACGGGAGAGACCCAGTACTTC. Residues: CASSSESLTGETQYF.

This clonotype was counted at least ten times. This chain uses TRBV6-5 with TRBJ1-1, with a tentative D call TRBD1 (6 bases). CDR1 is MNHEY, CDR2 SVGAGI, per germline. This CDR3 is built from 15 residues. V dropped 8 bases and J dropped 1 base, with 17 bases sitting between them. Written as DNA, the CDR3 is TGTGCCAGCCGACAGGCTGATTTTACGAACACTGAAGCTTTCTTT. Its protein is CASRQADFTNTEAFF.

This clonotype was seen a handful of times. This chain connects TRBV25-1 to TRBJ1-5; D unresolved. CDR3 length: 12 amino acids. V was clipped by 6 bases and J by 6 bases, with 9 bases between them. In germline, CDR1 is MGHDK, CDR2 SYGVNS. The CDR3 coding sequence is TGTGCCAGCAGGTGCTGGGGTCAGCCCCAGCATTTT. As protein: CASRCWGQPQHF.

Regarding this clonotype: The DNA is omitted, as the CDR3 cannot be located on it reliably, and the CDR3 follows TCRdb's listing. The chain carries TRBV9 and TRBJ2-7; the table calls TRBD1, which could not be checked here. Germline V gene sequence: CDR1 SGDLS, CDR2 YYNGEE. The CDR3 is 21 residues long, ends included. CDR3 in amino acids: CASSFYICSAALSPGGSEQYF.